This entry features one TCR beta chain sequence. Its antigen is currently unknown. TCRdb ran MiXCR on the 5' RACE reads and lists one entry per CDR3 protein. The table shows roughly 150,000 distinct CDR3 sequences, with around 15% occurring only once. The record originates from a study of T-cell memory formation after mild COVID-19. Study-level findings and limits: Still unconfirmed is whether the second-wave clones peaking on day 37 recognized SARS-CoV-2.

V lost 3 bases, J lost 6 bases, and 9 bases lay in between. Germline V lookup: CDR1 SQVTM, CDR2 ANQGSEA. The CDR3 covers 11 residues. The sequence was collected from an adult woman who had mild COVID-19 (a few samples of this study predate the infection). Cell type and time point are not known. Material: PBMCs or a T cell subset sorted from them (not recorded which). The rearrangement joins TRBV29-1 to TRBJ2-7; the D gene could be TRBD1 or TRBD2 (5 bases each). The CDR3 DNA reads TGCAGCGTTGAGTCGGGGCTCGAGCAGTACTTC. It yields the protein CSVESGLEQYF.